This entry lists 20 T cell receptor beta chains sequenced from one sample in a study of beta chain features in type 1 diabetes. Overall study results and limits: Shortening that was moderate but significant affected the TCRB CDR3s of Type 1 diabetes patients in all four CD4+ subsets.

These receptors have no known antigen. The authors reverse transcribed all of the isolated RNA, so sequencing captured expressed TCRB transcripts. Repertoires were generated with immunoSEQ multiplex PCR, while TCRdb's copy carries only in-frame clones and drops some. The sample yields over 650,000 clones, 11% to 15% seen once. Sequenced: naive CD4+ T cells from blood. All receptors derive from a young man with type 1 diabetes.

This chain uses TRBV4-1 with TRBJ2-1; D may be TRBD1 (6 bases). The CDR3 sequence is 15 residues long. The V and J ends lost 2 bases and 7 bases respectively, with 15 bases between them. Germline loops: CDR1 MGHRA, CDR2 YSYEKL. The CDR3 DNA sequence: TGCGCCAGCAGCCAACCTCGGGAAGGGGGTAATGAGCAGTTCTTC. Amino acids: CASSQPREGGNEQFF.

This clone has more than one count but fewer than ten. V is TRBV7-2 and J is TRBJ2-3; the D gene could be TRBD1 or TRBD2 (5 bases each). This CDR3 has 13 amino acids. The germline V and J ends were trimmed by 5 bases and 2 bases, with 8 bases remaining between them. Germline values: CDR1 SGHTA, CDR2 FQGNSA. CDR3 sequence (DNA): TGTGCCAGCAGCCGGGGCTTCACAGATACGCAGTATTTT. As protein: CASSRGFTDTQYF.

As concerns this clone: At one boundary the junction diverges from the germline segment, which might be a read error. The V call is TRBV15, the J call TRBJ2-1; 9 positions agree with TRBD2. This CDR3 spans 14 amino acids. CDR1 LNHNV and CDR2 YYDKDF come from the germline V gene (reference sequence). The CDR3 sequence is CATSRETSGPPQLF. The CDR3 DNA follows: TGTGCCACCAGCAGAGAGACTAGCGGCCCCCCCCAACTCTTC.

The CDR3 spells CSVMRTGGDGYTF. Here the CDR3 DNA reads TGCAGCGTTATGAGAACAGGGGGAGATGGCTACACCTTC. V is TRBV29-1 and J is TRBJ1-2, with TRBD1 matching 8 bases. CDR3 length: 13 residues. Germline V gene lookup returns CDR1 SQVTM and CDR2 ANQGSEA. The V and J ends lost 5 bases and 6 bases, in that order; junction bases with no gene match: 8.

The chain carries TRBV7-9 and TRBJ1-1, with D possibly TRBD1 on 5 matching bases. The V end was cut by 2 bases, the J end by 5 bases, with 15 bases between. The CDR3 consists of 15 residues. Germline V CDR1 and CDR2: SEHNR, FQNEAQ (reference sequence). The chain's CDR3 is CASSLTRDGGTEAFF. CDR3 sequence (DNA): TGTGCCAGCAGCTTAACTAGGGACGGAGGGACTGAAGCTTTCTTT. Full variable domain (outside the CDR3, taken from reference TRBV7-9 and TRBJ1-1): DTGVSQNPRHKITKRGQNVTFRCDPISEHNRLYWYRQTLGQGPEFLTYFQNEAQLEKSRLLSDRFSAERPKGSFSTLEIQRTEQGDSAMYLCASSLTRDGGTEAFFGQGTRLTVV.

The chain combines TRBV18 with TRBJ2-1, with D tentatively TRBD2 (6 bases). The CDR3 length is 16 residues. Germline V CDR1 and CDR2: KGHSH, LQKENI. V dropped 3 bases and J dropped 1 base, with 13 bases sitting between them. The CDR3 loop reads CASSPGTSVSYNEQFF. CDR3 nucleotide sequence: TGTGCCAGCTCACCCGGGACTTCCGTATCCTACAATGAGCAGTTCTTC.

This clone was observed a handful of times. This CDR3 is also generated by other DNA sequences in the sample. J is TRBJ2-6 and V is TRBV19; D remains ambiguous. V lost 6 bases, J lost 4 bases, and 7 bases lay in between. The CDR3 covers 13 residues. Germline V gives CDR1 LNHDA, CDR2 SQIVND (reference sequence). CDR3 nucleotide sequence: TGTGCCAGTAGGTTCGCGGGGGCCAACGTCCTGACTTTC. Protein sequence: CASRFAGANVLTF.

The gene calls are TRBV10-3 and TRBJ1-1; weak D call: TRBD1 (6 bases). Looked up from germline, CDR1 is ENHRY and CDR2 is SYGVKD. The V and J ends lost 7 bases and 5 bases respectively, with 23 bases between them. The CDR3 is 16 residues long. CDR3 nucleotides: TGTGCCATCAAGTCCAGGGAGGGGGACGAGGGAACTGAAGCTTTCTTT. Encoded protein: CAIKSREGDEGTEAFF.

This chain joins TRBV23-1 and TRBJ2-7, with TRBD1 matching 9 bases. TRBV23-1 is an ORF, and what it does is uncertain. This CDR3 region has 17 residues. J gave up 0 bases and V 1 base, and 7 bases lay outside the gene matches. The CDR3 DNA reads as TGCGCCAGCAGTCAATATCACGGGACAGGGATCTCCTACGAGCAGTACTTC. The encoded protein is CASSQYHGTGISYEQYF.

The sample holds a few counts of this clone. The CDR3 DNA follows: TGTGCCAGCAGCGTCCAGGGGACTCCGTCCCCTAAAAAGCAGTATTTT. Residues: CASSVQGTPSPKKQYF. The J gene is TRBJ2-3, the V gene TRBV9; the D call may be TRBD1 or TRBD2 (6 bases each). The ends were cut back, 2 bases at V and 11 bases at J, with 24 bases in the middle. Germline values: CDR1 SGDLS, CDR2 YYNGEE. The CDR3 sequence is 16 residues long. The variable domain in full, completed from reference TRBV9 and TRBJ2-3, reads DSGVTQTPKHLITATGQRVTLRCSPRSGDLSVYWYQQSLDQGLQFLIQYYNGEERAKGNILERFSAQQFPDLHSELNLSSLELGDSALYFCASSVQGTPSPKKQYFGPGTRLTVL.

Concerning this clone: This specimen includes other DNA sequences encoding the same CDR3. The CDR3 reads CASSLELNYGYTF. CDR3 bases: TGTGCCAGCAGCTTAGAACTGAACTATGGCTACACCTTC. This sequence joins TRBV7-9 and TRBJ1-2; the D is unclear. The CDR3 totals 13 residues. V was cut by 1 base and J by 2 bases, with 5 bases left in between. The germline gives CDR1 SEHNR, CDR2 FQNEAQ (reference sequence).

The chain joins TRBV29-1 to TRBJ2-6, with D possibly TRBD2 on 5 matching bases. The V end lost 1 base, the J end lost 2 bases, and 9 bases lay between the germline ends. Germline V CDR1 and CDR2: SQVTM, ANQGSEA. The CDR3 covers 15 residues. CDR3 residues: CSVEVGGPGANVLTF. Here the CDR3 DNA reads TGCAGCGTTGAAGTTGGCGGGCCTGGGGCCAACGTCCTGACTTTC.

The rearrangement joins TRBV6-4 to TRBJ2-1; tentatively, D is TRBD1 (6 bases). V lost 5 bases, J lost 4 bases, and 12 bases lay in between. Germline CDR1 and CDR2: MRHNA and SNTAGT. This CDR3 spans 14 amino acids. CDR3 nucleotide sequence: TGTGCCAGCAGTCTGGACAGCGCTTACAATGAGCAGTTCTTC. Residues: CASSLDSAYNEQFF.

This clone was seen only a few times. This chain's CDR3 is CSVDPNTEAFF. CDR3 bases: TGCAGCGTTGACCCGAACACTGAAGCTTTCTTT. The chain is built from TRBV29-1 and TRBJ1-1, with unresolved D. This CDR3 spans 11 amino acids. CDR1 is SQVTM and CDR2 is ANQGSEA in the germline V gene. Trimming took 3 bases from V and 1 from J, leaving 3 bases between them.

V gene TRBV6-6 combines with J gene TRBJ1-1, with no clear D. Germline values: CDR1 MNHNY, CDR2 SVGAGI (reference sequence). Deletions cut 7 bases from V and 0 bases from J, with 12 bases between. The CDR3 is made up of 14 amino acids. The CDR3 loop reads CASIASQLNTEAFF. CDR3 sequence (DNA): TGTGCCAGCATAGCCAGTCAATTGAACACTGAAGCTTTCTTT.

The chain couples TRBV28 to TRBJ2-3; 9 bases line up with TRBD1. The germline CDR1 and CDR2 sequences are MDHEN and SYDVKM. The CDR3 has 15 residues. After removal of 9 bases from V and 0 bases from J, the junction contained 7 bases not matched to a gene. CDR3 nucleotide sequence: TGTGCCAGTCTCCGGACAGGGGATAGCACAGATACGCAGTATTTT. Amino acid sequence: CASLRTGDSTDTQYF.

Details on this clone: Other DNA sequences within the sample encode an identical CDR3. The J gene is TRBJ2-5, the V gene TRBV30; weak D call: TRBD1 (6 bases). Germline assignment: CDR1 GTSNPN and CDR2 SVGIG (reference sequence). This CDR3 has 12 residues. V gave up 0 bases and J gave up 4 bases, with 6 bases separating them. The CDR3 DNA sequence: TGTGCCTGGAGTGTACAGGGAGAGACCCAGTACTTC. This encodes CAWSVQGETQYF. Variable domain in full (rest from reference TRBV30 and TRBJ2-5): SQTIHQWPATLVQPVGSPLSLECTVEGTSNPNLYWYRQAAGRGLQLLFYSVGIGQISSEVPQNLSASRPQDRQFILSSKKLLLSDSGFYLCAWSVQGETQYFGPGTRLLVL.

The chain links TRBV11-2 to TRBJ2-5; D unclear. V was pared by 1 base and J by 7 bases, with 4 bases between. The CDR3 sequence is 11 residues long. The germline V gene has CDR1 SGHAT and CDR2 FQNNGV. The CDR3 loop reads CASSLVGTQYF. The CDR3, as DNA: TGTGCCAGCAGCTTAGTCGGGACCCAGTACTTC.

This clone appeared a few times. The chain has TRBV9 and TRBJ2-3; unclear D gene. V dropped 4 bases and J dropped 9 bases, with 12 bases sitting between them. The germline V gene encodes CDR1 SGDLS and CDR2 YYNGEE. The CDR3 has 12 amino acids. CDR3: CASSTYSGTQYF. The CDR3 nucleotides read TGTGCCAGCAGCACGTATTCCGGGACGCAGTATTTT.

The gene calls are TRBV4-3 and TRBJ2-1; the D call may be TRBD1 or TRBD2 (5 bases each). V was cut by 3 bases and J by 1 base, with 13 bases left in between. Germline loops: CDR1 LGHNA, CDR2 YSLEER. The CDR3 is made up of 16 amino acids. The CDR3 DNA sequence: TGCGCCAGCAGCCAGTTCAACGGGGCTTCCTACAATGAGCAGTTCTTC. It translates to CASSQFNGASYNEQFF.